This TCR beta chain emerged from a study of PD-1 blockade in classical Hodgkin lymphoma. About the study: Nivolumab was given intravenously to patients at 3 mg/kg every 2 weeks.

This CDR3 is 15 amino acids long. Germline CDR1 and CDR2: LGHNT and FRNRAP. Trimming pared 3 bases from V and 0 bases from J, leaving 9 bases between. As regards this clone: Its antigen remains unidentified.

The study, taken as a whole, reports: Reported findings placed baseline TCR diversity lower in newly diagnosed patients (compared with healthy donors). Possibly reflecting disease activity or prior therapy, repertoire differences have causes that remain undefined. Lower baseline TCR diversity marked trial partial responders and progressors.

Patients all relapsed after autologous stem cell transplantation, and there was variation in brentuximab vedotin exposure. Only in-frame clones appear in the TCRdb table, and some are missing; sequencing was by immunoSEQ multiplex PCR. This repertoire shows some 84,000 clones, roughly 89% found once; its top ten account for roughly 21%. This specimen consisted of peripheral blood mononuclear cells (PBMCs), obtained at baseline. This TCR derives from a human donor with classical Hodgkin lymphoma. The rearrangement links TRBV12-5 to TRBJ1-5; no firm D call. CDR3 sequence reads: CASGFQPYSNQPQHF. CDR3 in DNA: TGTGCTAGTGGTTTCCAGCCTTATAGCAATCAGCCCCAGCATTTT.